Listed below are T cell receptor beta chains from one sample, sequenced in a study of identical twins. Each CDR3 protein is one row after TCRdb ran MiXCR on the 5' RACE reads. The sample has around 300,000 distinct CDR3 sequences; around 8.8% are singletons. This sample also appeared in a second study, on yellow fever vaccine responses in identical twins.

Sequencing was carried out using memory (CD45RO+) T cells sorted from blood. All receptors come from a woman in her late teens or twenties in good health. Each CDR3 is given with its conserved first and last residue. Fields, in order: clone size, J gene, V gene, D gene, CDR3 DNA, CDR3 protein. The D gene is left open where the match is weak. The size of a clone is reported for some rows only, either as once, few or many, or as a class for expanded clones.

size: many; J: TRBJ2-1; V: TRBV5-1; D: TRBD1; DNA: TGCGCCAGCAGCTCCCAAACGACAGGGTCCTACAATGAGCAGTTCTTC; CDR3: CASSSQTTGSYNEQFF
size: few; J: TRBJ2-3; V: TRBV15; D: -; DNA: TGTGCCACCAGCCCGGGGGAAGGACAGGGCACAGATACGCAGTATTTT; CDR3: CATSPGEGQGTDTQYF
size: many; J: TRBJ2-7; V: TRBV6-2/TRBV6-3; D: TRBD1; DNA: TGTGCCAGCAGTCCCACGACAGGGGGCGAATCCTACGAGCAGTACTTC; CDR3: CASSPTTGGESYEQYF
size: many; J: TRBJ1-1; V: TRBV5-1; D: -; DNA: TGCGCCAGCAGCTTGCAACAGGGGAACACTGAAGCTTTCTTT; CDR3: CASSLQQGNTEAFF
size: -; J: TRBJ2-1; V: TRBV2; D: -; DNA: TGTGCCAGCTGGGGGGTACACCACTACAATGAGCAGTTCTTC; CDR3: CASWGVHHYNEQFF
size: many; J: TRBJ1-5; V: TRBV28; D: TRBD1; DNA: TGTGCCAGCTCGCCGGGACAGCAAACACAGCCCCAGCATTTT; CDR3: CASSPGQQTQPQHF
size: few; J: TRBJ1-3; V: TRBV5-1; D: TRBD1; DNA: TGCGCCAGCAGCTCGGAGGGGGCAGGCGGTGTAGGCACCATATATTTT; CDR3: CASSSEGAGGVGTIYF
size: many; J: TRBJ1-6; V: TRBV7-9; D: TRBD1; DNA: TGTGCCAGCAGCGCGTTGACAGGGCGGGGTAATTCACCCCTCCACTTT; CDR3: CASSALTGRGNSPLHF
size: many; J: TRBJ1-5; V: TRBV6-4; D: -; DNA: TGTGCCAGCAGTGCCTCCGGCGGAGGCAATCAGCCCCAGCATTTT; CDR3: CASSASGGGNQPQHF
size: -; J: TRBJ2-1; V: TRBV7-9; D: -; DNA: TGTGCCAGCAGCTTAAGGGCCTACAATGAGCAGTTCTTC; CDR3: CASSLRAYNEQFF
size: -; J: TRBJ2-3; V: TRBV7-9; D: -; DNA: TGTGCCAGCAGCCGGGACGGTTTAAGCACAGATACGCAGTATTTT; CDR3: CASSRDGLSTDTQYF
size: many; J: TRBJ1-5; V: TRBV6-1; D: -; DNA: TGTGCCAGCAGGCGGACACAGCGGGAGGCCCAGCATTTT; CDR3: CASRRTQREAQHF
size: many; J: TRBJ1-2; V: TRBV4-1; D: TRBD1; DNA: TGCGCCAGCAGCCCAGGGGGCGTAAACTATGGCTACACCTTC; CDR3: CASSPGGVNYGYTF
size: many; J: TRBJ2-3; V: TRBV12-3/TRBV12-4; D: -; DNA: TGTGCCAGCACCCGCACAGATACGCAGTATTTT; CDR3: CASTRTDTQYF
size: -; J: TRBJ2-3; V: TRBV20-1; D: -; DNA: TGCAGTGCTAGAGCTTTGGGAGCGCCGCCTCCCCGGGATACGCAGTATTTT; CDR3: CSARALGAPPPRDTQYF
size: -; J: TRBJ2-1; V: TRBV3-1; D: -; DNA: TGTGCCAGCAGCCCGATTAGTGACGGGAGAAATGAGCAGTTCTTC; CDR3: CASSPISDGRNEQFF
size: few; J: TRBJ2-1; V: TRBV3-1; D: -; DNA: TGTGCCAGCAGCCCGTTGGAGGGTGAGCAGTTCTTC; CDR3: CASSPLEGEQFF
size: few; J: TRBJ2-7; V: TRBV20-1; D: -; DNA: TGCAGTGCTAGAAGGGGAGGTGGGTCCTACGAGCAGTACTTC; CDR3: CSARRGGGSYEQYF
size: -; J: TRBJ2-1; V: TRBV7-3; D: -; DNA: TGTGCCAGCAGCTTAACGGGGAGTGAGCAGTTCTTC; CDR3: CASSLTGSEQFF
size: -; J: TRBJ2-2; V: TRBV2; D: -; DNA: TGTGCCAGCAGTGAGGCGGCTCCCGGGGAGCTGTTTTTT; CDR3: CASSEAAPGELFF
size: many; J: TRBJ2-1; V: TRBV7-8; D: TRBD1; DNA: TGTGCCAGCCGGCTAGGGACAGGGGGTGGCGAGCAGTTCTTC; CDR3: CASRLGTGGGEQFF
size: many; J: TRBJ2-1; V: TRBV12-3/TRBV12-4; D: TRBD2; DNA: TGTGCCAGCTCCCTTTCGGGGGGACTATTCTATGAGCAGTTCTTC; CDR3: CASSLSGGLFYEQFF
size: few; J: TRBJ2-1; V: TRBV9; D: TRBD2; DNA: TGTGCCAGCAGCTCTAGCGGGAGTTTCTACAATGAGCAGTTCTTC; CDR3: CASSSSGSFYNEQFF
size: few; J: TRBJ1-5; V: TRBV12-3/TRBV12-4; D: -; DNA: TGTGCCAGCAGCCTGCGGCAGGGAAATAGCAATCAGCCCCAGCATTTT; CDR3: CASSLRQGNSNQPQHF